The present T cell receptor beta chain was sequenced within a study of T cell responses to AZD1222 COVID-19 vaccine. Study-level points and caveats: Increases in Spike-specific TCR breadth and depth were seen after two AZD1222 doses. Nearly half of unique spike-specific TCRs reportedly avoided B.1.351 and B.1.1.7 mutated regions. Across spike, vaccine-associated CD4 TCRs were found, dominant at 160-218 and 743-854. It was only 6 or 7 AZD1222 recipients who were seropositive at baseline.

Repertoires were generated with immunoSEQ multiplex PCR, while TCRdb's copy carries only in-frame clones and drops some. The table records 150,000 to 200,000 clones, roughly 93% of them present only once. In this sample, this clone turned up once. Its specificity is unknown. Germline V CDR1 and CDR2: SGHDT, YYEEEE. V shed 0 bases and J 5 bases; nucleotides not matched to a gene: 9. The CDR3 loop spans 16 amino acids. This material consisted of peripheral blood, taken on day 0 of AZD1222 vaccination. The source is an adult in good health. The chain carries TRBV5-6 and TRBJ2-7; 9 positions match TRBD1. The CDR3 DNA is TGTGCCAGCAGCTTGGGGTACCGGGACAGGGCCGACGAGCAGTACTTC. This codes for CASSLGYRDRADEQYF.